This T cell receptor beta chain was documented in a study of metastatic and nonmetastatic thyroid tumors. Study details: The authors compared repertoires across blood and tumor or nodule tissue from malignant and benign thyroid patients. Whole-study results and caveats: Benign nodules were reported to have significantly lower TCR beta diversity than malignant thyroid tumors, in blood and tumor.

This clone was seen at least ten times. Its antigen remains unidentified. As processed by the authors: The distant-metastasis classifier for papillary thyroid cancer was built from CDR3 differences across clinicopathological groups. TCRdb ran MiXCR on the PCR reads. The authors' filters were not applied to this entry. This table has some 69,000 clones, around 14% appearing once. Thyroid surgery was performed in patients who had received no treatment beforehand. In germline, CDR1 is MNHEY, CDR2 SMNVEV (reference sequence). V lost 5 bases, J lost 2 bases, and 10 bases stayed unmatched. CDR3 size: 16 residues.

Sequencing input: blood. The sequence came from a male donor with papillary thyroid cancer or a benign thyroid nodule (not recorded which). Some clones in this sample may be carry-over from other donors' samples. This chain joins TRBV27 and TRBJ2-3; 7 bases align to TRBD2. The CDR3 reads CASSPQAGRFTDTQYF. The CDR3 DNA follows: TGTGCCAGCAGTCCGCAAGCGGGGAGATTCACAGATACGCAGTATTTT.